The 25 T cell receptor beta chains below were found in one sample sequenced in a study of T cells in Graves' hyperthyroidism and ophthalmopathy. Regions amplified from RNA transcripts were the TCR beta CDR3 regions. HTBI primers drove first-round RT-PCR of the TCR CDR3. TCRdb reprocessed the multiplex PCR reads with MiXCR, giving one entry per CDR3 protein. In the table there are 350,000 to 450,000 distinct CDR3 sequences, 11% to 15% of which are singletons. Specimen: blood. The receptors were gathered from a woman aged 55-75 years with Graves' hyperthyroidism.

The genes are TRBV19 and TRBJ2-1, with D perhaps assigned TRBD1 or TRBD2 (5 bases each). The CDR3 has 16 amino acids. Germline assignment: CDR1 LNHDA and CDR2 SQIVND (reference sequence). With 7 bases removed from V and 0 bases from J, the gap between germline ends came to 16 bases. CDR3: CASTRPGRSSYNEQFF. For the CDR3, the DNA is TGTGCCAGTACCCGCCCGGGACGGAGCTCCTACAATGAGCAGTTCTTC.

The rearrangement links TRBV29-1 to TRBJ2-7; D could derive from TRBD1 or TRBD2 (6 bases each). Deletions cut 6 bases from V and 0 bases from J, with 18 bases between. CDR3 length equals 15 residues. Looked up from germline, CDR1 is SQVTM and CDR2 is ANQGSEA. CDR3 DNA sequence: TGCAGCGTGTCCGGGGGCGGTTTTAGCTCCTACGAGCAGTACTTC. It codes for CSVSGGGFSSYEQYF.

This clonotype showed up many times. This rearrangement joins TRBV9 to TRBJ2-3; 8 bases are a match to TRBD2. V trimming: 4 bases; J trimming: 1 base; junction bases outside the gene matches: 5. The germline gives CDR1 SGDLS, CDR2 YYNGEE. CDR3 length: 15 amino acids. The CDR3 DNA reads TGTGCCAGCAGCACTAGCGGCCACGGCACAGATACGCAGTATTTT. Its translation is CASSTSGHGTDTQYF.

This clonotype was detected ten times or more. The J gene is TRBJ2-3, the V gene TRBV28; D assignment may be TRBD1 or TRBD2 (5 bases each). CDR3 size: 14 residues. CDR1 MDHEN and CDR2 SYDVKM come from the germline V gene. The V and J ends lost 2 bases and 6 bases respectively, with 12 bases between them. CDR3 region: CASSLTGPGDTQYF. DNA of the CDR3: TGTGCCAGCAGTTTAACGGGGCCGGGGGATACGCAGTATTTT. Combining the CDR3 with reference TRBV28 and TRBJ2-3 gives the whole variable domain DVKVTQSSRYLVKRTGEKVFLECVQDMDHENMFWYRQDPGLGLRLIYFSYDVKMKEKGDIPEGYSVSREKKERFSLILESASTNQTSMYLCASSLTGPGDTQYFGPGTRLTVL.

The chain recombines TRBV4-1 with TRBJ2-3; TRBD2 agrees at 12 bases. The CDR3 extends over 15 amino acids. The V gene end was trimmed by 1 base and the J gene end by 8 bases; junction bases not matched to a gene: 4. Germline assignment: CDR1 MGHRA and CDR2 YSYEKL. CDR3 sequence reads: CASSQGLAGVGTQYF. CDR3 coding DNA: TGCGCCAGCAGCCAAGGACTAGCGGGAGTGGGTACGCAGTATTTT.

This clonotype was seen repeatedly, ten times or more. The chain is built from TRBV30 and TRBJ1-5; no clear D. This CDR3 is 15 amino acids long. The germline gives CDR1 GTSNPN, CDR2 SVGIG (reference sequence). V was cut by 2 bases and J by 2 bases, with 13 bases left in between. The CDR3 bases are TGTGCCTGGAGTCTAAAAGGCAGAGGCAATCAGCCCCAGCATTTT. Protein sequence: CAWSLKGRGNQPQHF.

As concerns this clonotype: One end of the junction is discordant with germline, which a read error may explain. The V call is TRBV12-3 or TRBV12-4, the J call TRBJ2-1; the D gene is possibly TRBD2 (6 bases). The length of the CDR3 is 15 residues. The CDR3 reads CASRLADGSYNEQFF. CDR3 DNA: TGTGCCAGCAGGTTAGCGGACGGGTCCTACAATGAGCAGTTCTTC.

This clonotype appeared many times. The CDR3 DNA is TGTGCCAGCAGCCAATGGGGCCACGGATATCACAATGAGCAGTTCTTC. Encoded protein: CASSQWGHGYHNEQFF. The J gene is TRBJ2-1, the V gene TRBV3-1; tentative D call: TRBD1 (5 bases). The CDR3 consists of 16 residues. In germline, CDR1 is LGHDT, CDR2 YNNKEL (reference sequence). The V end was cut by 2 bases, the J end by 5 bases, with 16 bases between.

This clonotype was seen repeatedly, ten times or more. The V and J genes are TRBV28 and TRBJ2-7; 11 bases line up with TRBD2. The CDR3 has 15 amino acids. Trimming cost V 5 bases and J 0 bases; bases outside gene matches: 3. Per germline, CDR1 MDHEN and CDR2 SYDVKM. The CDR3: CASSILAGVSYEQYF. The CDR3 DNA follows: TGTGCCAGCAGTATACTAGCGGGAGTCTCCTACGAGCAGTACTTC.

The chain recombines TRBV18 with TRBJ2-5; D unresolved. CDR1 KGHSH and CDR2 LQKENI come from the germline V gene. There are 14 residues in the CDR3. The V end was cut by 6 bases, the J end by 1 base, with 12 bases between. Here the CDR3 DNA reads TGTGCCAGCTCCTTTGACTCCTTCCAAGAGACCCAGTACTTC. It encodes CASSFDSFQETQYF. Filled out from reference TRBV18 and TRBJ2-5, the complete variable domain reads NAGVMQNPRHLVRRRGQEARLRCSPMKGHSHVYWYRQLPEEGLKFMVYLQKENIIDESGMPKERFSAEFPKEGPSILRIQQVVRGDSAAYFCASSFDSFQETQYFGPGTRLLVL.

This clonotype was seen only a few times. The rearrangement links TRBV3-1 to TRBJ2-1, with D tentatively TRBD1 (5 bases). Germline CDR1 is LGHDT and CDR2 is YNNKEL (reference sequence). V lost 1 base and J 9 bases, leaving 10 bases between the germline ends. CDR3 length equals 13 residues. CDR3 sequence: CASSQGRVGEQFF. CDR3 coding DNA: TGTGCCAGCAGCCAAGGCAGGGTTGGTGAGCAGTTCTTC.

This clonotype occurred many times. The chain employs TRBV7-3 and TRBJ1-1; 7 bases are shared with TRBD1. Per the germline V gene, CDR1 is SGHTA and CDR2 is FQGTGA. J was trimmed by 11 bases and V by 5 bases; bases with no gene match: 14. This CDR3 contains 14 residues. CDR3 sequence: CASSPRDSPEGAFF. CDR3 DNA: TGTGCCAGCAGCCCCCGGGACAGTCCTGAGGGGGCTTTCTTT.

The chain combines TRBV20-1 with TRBJ2-7; 11 bases fit TRBD2. CDR3 length: 15 amino acids. V dropped 6 bases and J dropped 4; count of bases not matched to a gene: 11. Germline CDR1 reads DFQATT; CDR2 reads SNEGSKA (reference sequence). CDR3 sequence reads: CSARPTSGDLYEQYF. CDR3 bases: TGCAGTGCCAGGCCGACTAGCGGGGATCTTTACGAGCAGTACTTC.

The sample holds many counts of this clonotype. The rearrangement joins TRBV14 to TRBJ2-5, with D unclear. The CDR3 extends over 15 amino acids. V dropped 0 bases and J dropped 5 bases, with 13 bases sitting between them. The germline gives CDR1 SGHDN, CDR2 FVKESK. CDR3 bases: TGTGCCAGCAGCCAAGATAAGGGTTGGGGTGAGACCCAGTACTTC. This gives the protein CASSQDKGWGETQYF. The full variable domain, rest sourced from reference TRBV14 and TRBJ2-5, is EAGVTQFPSHSVIEKGQTVTLRCDPISGHDNLYWYRRVMGKEIKFLLHFVKESKQDESGMPNNRFLAERTGGTYSTLKVQPAELEDSGVYFCASSQDKGWGETQYFGPGTRLLVL.

This clonotype was seen at least ten times. The chain recombines TRBV7-9 with TRBJ2-1, with 13 bases aligning to TRBD2. In germline, CDR1 is SEHNR, CDR2 FQNEAQ (reference sequence). The CDR3 is 17 residues long. Trimming took 4 bases from V and 6 from J; bases not matched to a gene: 9. The CDR3 bases are TGTGCCAGCAGCTCTCGGACTAGCGGGAGACGTCTCAATGAGCAGTTCTTC. Protein: CASSSRTSGRRLNEQFF.

In its sample, this clonotype was seen many times. The chain links TRBV2 to TRBJ1-5; D might be TRBD1 (5 bases). V dropped 3 bases and J dropped 0 bases, with 6 bases sitting between them. CDR1 SNHLY and CDR2 FYNNEI come from the germline V gene. The CDR3 has 14 amino acids. The chain's CDR3 is CASSETDSNQPQHF. CDR3 bases: TGTGCCAGCAGTGAGACAGATAGCAATCAGCCCCAGCATTTT.

This clonotype appeared many times. This chain links TRBV7-2 with TRBJ2-1; 11 bases map to TRBD2. Germline trimming cut 5 bases from V and 5 bases from J; bases unmatched to any gene: 5. CDR1 SGHTA and CDR2 FQGNSA come from the germline V gene. The CDR3 has 15 residues. The DNA for the CDR3 is TGTGCCAGCAGCGTAACTAGCGGGAGACACAATGAGCAGTTCTTC. Its translation is CASSVTSGRHNEQFF.

This clonotype was observed many times. V usage is TRBV7-9 and J usage is TRBJ2-3; no clear D. Germline CDR1 SEHNR, CDR2 FQNEAQ (reference sequence). Deletions cut 7 bases from V and 5 bases from J, with 7 bases between. The CDR3 contains 11 residues. The CDR3 sequence: CASMVEDTQYF. The CDR3 DNA reads TGTGCCAGCATGGTAGAAGATACGCAGTATTTT.

In this sample, this clonotype turned up many times. The chain links TRBV2 to TRBJ1-1; the D gene is possibly TRBD1 (5 bases). CDR3 length: 13 amino acids. The germline V gene has CDR1 SNHLY and CDR2 FYNNEI. V was cut by 4 bases and J by 6 bases, with 12 bases left in between. This chain's CDR3 is CASSAGTSAEAFF. The CDR3 coding sequence is TGTGCCAGCAGTGCGGGGACGTCCGCTGAAGCTTTCTTT. The whole variable domain, filled in from reference TRBV2 and TRBJ1-1, reads EPEVTQTPSHQVTQMGQEVILRCVPISNHLYFYWYRQILGQKVEFLVSFYNNEISEKSEIFDDQFSVERPDGSNFTLKIRSTKLEDSAMYFCASSAGTSAEAFFGQGTRLTVV.

Ten or more counts support this clonotype. This chain joins TRBV18 and TRBJ2-7, with 8 bases fitting TRBD1. In germline, CDR1 is KGHSH, CDR2 LQKENI. The CDR3 contains 15 residues. After removal of 3 bases from V and 2 bases from J, the junction contained 6 bases not matched to a gene. The CDR3, as DNA: TGTGCCAGCTCACCCCTAGGACAGGGTGCCTACGAGCAGTACTTC. Amino acid sequence: CASSPLGQGAYEQYF. Full variable domain (remainder filled in from reference TRBV18 and TRBJ2-7): NAGVMQNPRHLVRRRGQEARLRCSPMKGHSHVYWYRQLPEEGLKFMVYLQKENIIDESGMPKERFSAEFPKEGPSILRIQQVVRGDSAAYFCASSPLGQGAYEQYFGPGTRLTVT.

In its sample, this clonotype was seen many times. V usage is TRBV28 and J usage is TRBJ1-2; 10 bases are a match to TRBD1. Trimming removed 4 bases from V and 2 bases from J; junction bases left unmatched: 4. CDR3 length: 15 residues. Germline V gene sequence: CDR1 MDHEN, CDR2 SYDVKM. CDR3 region: CASSSGTGANYGYTF. The CDR3, as DNA: TGTGCCAGCAGTTCTGGGACAGGGGCCAACTATGGCTACACCTTC.

The table lists this clonotype with many counts. The chain uses TRBV20-1 and TRBJ2-3, with D possibly being TRBD2 (6 bases). The CDR3 extends over 13 amino acids. V was shortened by 6 bases and J by 2 bases, with 12 bases between the two germline ends. Germline-derived CDR1 and CDR2 are DFQATT and SNEGSKA (reference sequence). CDR3 protein: CSAYGSPTDTQYF. CDR3 DNA: TGCAGTGCGTACGGGAGCCCCACAGATACGCAGTATTTT.

The CDR3 loop is CASSIPDRWDQPQHF. CDR3 sequence (DNA): TGTGCCAGTAGTATCCCCGACAGGTGGGATCAGCCCCAGCATTTT. V usage is TRBV19 and J usage is TRBJ1-5, with D tentatively TRBD1 (6 bases). CDR1 and CDR2 from the germline V gene are LNHDA and SQIVND (reference sequence). The length of the CDR3 is 15 residues. V was cut by 3 bases and J by 5 bases, with 14 bases left in between.

This clonotype was counted at least ten times. V and J are TRBV20-1 and TRBJ2-7, with 7 bases lining up with TRBD1. Looked up from germline, CDR1 is DFQATT and CDR2 is SNEGSKA (reference sequence). The CDR3 sequence is 14 residues long. Losses at the gene ends were 1 base for V and 10 bases for J; bases not matched to a gene: 13. CDR3 protein: CSARAWDSNYGQYF. The CDR3 nucleotides read TGCAGTGCTAGAGCCTGGGACAGCAATTACGGTCAGTACTTC.

In its sample, this clonotype was seen once. The chain employs TRBV4-1 and TRBJ2-7, with D perhaps assigned TRBD1 or TRBD2 (8 bases each). The CDR3 contains 16 residues. Germline V lookup: CDR1 MGHRA, CDR2 YSYEKL. Trimming stripped 0 bases from V and 6 bases from J, with 18 bases between. The DNA of the CDR3 is TGCGCCAGCAGCCAAGACCCACGACAGGGGACTAGCGAGCAGTACTTC. As protein: CASSQDPRQGTSEQYF.